The 26 T cell receptor beta chains reported below all come from one sample, sequenced in a study of cytomegalovirus exposure and HLA in healthy donors. PCR employed 60 Vbeta and 13 Jbeta primers. TCRdb's copy holds only in-frame clones and misses some; the assay was immunoSEQ multiplex PCR. The sample carries under 200,000 clones, around 84% recorded once. The sequenced material came from PBMCs. The receptors shown here come from a man in his forties or fifties in good health and CMV-seropositive.

The rearrangement uses TRBV28 and TRBJ2-7; TRBD2 matches 16 bases. The CDR3 extends over 17 amino acids. In germline, CDR1 is MDHEN, CDR2 SYDVKM. Unmatched junction bases numbered 9, after V lost 6 bases and J lost 4 bases. CDR3 coding DNA: TGTGCCAGCAGGGGGGGACTAGCGGGAGGGCGGGGATACGAGCAGTACTTC. Translation: CASRGGLAGGRGYEQYF.

This chain uses TRBV28 with TRBJ2-3; 8 bases align to TRBD2. J gave up 1 base and V 4 bases, and 4 bases lay outside the gene matches. CDR3 length: 15 residues. Germline V gene sequence: CDR1 MDHEN, CDR2 SYDVKM. CDR3 DNA: TGTGCCAGCAGTTCCCCAGCGGGAGGCACAGATACGCAGTATTTT. It is translated as CASSSPAGGTDTQYF. Full variable domain (missing parts from reference TRBV28 and TRBJ2-3): DVKVTQSSRYLVKRTGEKVFLECVQDMDHENMFWYRQDPGLGLRLIYFSYDVKMKEKGDIPEGYSVSREKKERFSLILESASTNQTSMYLCASSSPAGGTDTQYFGPGTRLTVL.

The chain carries TRBV30 and TRBJ1-4; D possibly corresponds to TRBD1 (5 bases). This CDR3 is 14 amino acids long. Per germline, CDR1 GTSNPN and CDR2 SVGIG (reference sequence). The V and J ends lost 0 bases and 7 bases respectively, with 12 bases between them. DNA of the CDR3: TGTGCCTGGAGTGTTGGGGCTGGGCTTGAAAAACTGTTTTTT. Encoded protein: CAWSVGAGLEKLFF.

V usage is TRBV4-1 and J usage is TRBJ1-1; TRBD1 matches at 11 bases. Germline CDR1 reads MGHRA; CDR2 reads YSYEKL. Unmatched junction bases numbered 10, after V lost 1 base and J lost 6 bases. This CDR3 region has 17 residues. CDR3 sequence: CASSQGVVRTGGSEAFF. The CDR3, as DNA: TGCGCCAGCAGCCAAGGGGTAGTCAGGACAGGGGGCTCTGAAGCTTTCTTT.

The chain uses TRBV6-5 and TRBJ1-2, with 11 bases that match TRBD1. Germline assignment: CDR1 MNHEY and CDR2 SVGAGI. This CDR3 is built from 15 residues. With 5 bases clipped from V and 4 bases from J, the junction kept 6 bases outside the gene matches. CDR3 amino acids: CASSTGQGAGYGYTF. CDR3 in DNA: TGTGCCAGCAGTACAGGACAGGGGGCGGGCTATGGCTACACCTTC.

The rearrangement links TRBV18 to TRBJ2-5, with 8 nucleotides matching TRBD2. In germline, CDR1 is KGHSH, CDR2 LQKENI. The J segment lost 1 base and the V segment lost 4 bases, leaving 14 bases of the junction unmatched. The length of the CDR3 is 18 residues. The CDR3 DNA reads TGTGCCAGCTCACAGAGCTGGGCGGGAGGCCCCGTCCAAGAGACCCAGTACTTC. As protein: CASSQSWAGGPVQETQYF.

This clone was recorded a few times. The chain links TRBV28 to TRBJ2-7; TRBD2 aligns across 7 bases. Germline V gene data show CDR1 as MDHEN and CDR2 as SYDVKM. The CDR3 is 15 residues long. J was trimmed by 1 base and V by 5 bases; bases with no gene match: 8. The CDR3 coding sequence is TGTGCCAGCAGTAAAACCGGGACTAATTCCTACGAGCAGTACTTC. It translates to CASSKTGTNSYEQYF.

This chain connects TRBV7-2 to TRBJ2-5; TRBD1 matches 9 bases. Losses at the gene ends were 6 bases for V and 5 bases for J; bases not matched to a gene: 7. Looked up from germline, CDR1 is SGHTA and CDR2 is FQGNSA. This CDR3 is 14 amino acids long. The CDR3 spells CASRFTGGDETQYF. The DNA for the CDR3 is TGTGCCAGCAGATTCACAGGGGGCGATGAGACCCAGTACTTC.

The rearrangement uses TRBV10-2 and TRBJ1-4; perhaps TRBD1 as D (5 bases). V lost 0 bases and J lost 6, with 14 bases in between. CDR1 WSHSY and CDR2 SAAADI come from the germline V gene. The CDR3 length is 16 residues. CDR3 in amino acids: CASSESSTEDHEKLFF. In DNA form, the CDR3 reads TGCGCCAGCAGTGAGTCCTCGACAGAGGATCATGAAAAACTGTTTTTT.

This clone appeared a few times. The chain couples TRBV29-1 to TRBJ2-1, with 10 positions matching TRBD1. After removal of 6 bases from V and 8 bases from J, the junction contained 4 bases not matched to a gene. CDR3 length: 12 amino acids. Germline CDR1 SQVTM, CDR2 ANQGSEA. CDR3 protein: CSVGQGWDEQFF. CDR3 bases: TGCAGCGTGGGACAGGGGTGGGATGAGCAGTTCTTC.

The chain is built from TRBV11-2 and TRBJ2-6; a possible D gene is TRBD1 (6 bases). Trimming took off 5 bases at V and 2 bases at J, with 19 bases between the two ends. This CDR3 is built from 18 residues. The V gene's germline CDR1 is SGHAT and CDR2 FQNNGV. The chain's CDR3 is CASSGRRDNSPGANVLTF. The CDR3 bases are TGTGCCAGCAGCGGGCGTCGGGACAACAGTCCTGGGGCCAACGTCCTGACTTTC.

This sequence joins TRBV9 and TRBJ2-3; possible D gene TRBD1, 6 bases. The CDR3 extends over 18 amino acids. V gave up 4 bases and J gave up 0 bases, with 21 bases separating them. The germline V gene has CDR1 SGDLS and CDR2 YYNGEE. DNA for the CDR3: TGTGCCAGCAGCCCCGAGCCCGGGACAAGTTCTAGCACAGATACGCAGTATTTT. Its translation is CASSPEPGTSSSTDTQYF.

This clone was detected a few times. The chain recombines TRBV25-1 with TRBJ1-4; D is unclear. The CDR3 totals 16 residues. V gave up 8 bases and J gave up 3 bases, with 19 bases separating them. The germline V gene has CDR1 MGHDK and CDR2 SYGVNS. Written as DNA, the CDR3 is TGTGCCAGCGCCCGTCGCTACCTGGGAGCTAATGAAAAACTGTTTTTT. This gives the protein CASARRYLGANEKLFF.

As DNA, the CDR3 is TGTGCCACAAATCGACTAGCGGGGAACACCGGGGAGCTGTTTTTT. As protein: CATNRLAGNTGELFF. V and J are TRBV6-5 and TRBJ2-2; 10 positions match TRBD2. There are 15 residues in the CDR3. CDR1 MNHEY and CDR2 SVGAGI come from the germline V gene. Trimming at V came to 10 bases and at J to 1 base, leaving 6 bases not matched to a gene.

The genes are TRBV6-5 and TRBJ2-7, with D possibly TRBD1 on 6 matching bases. This CDR3 comprises 13 residues. Germline V gene sequence: CDR1 MNHEY, CDR2 SVGAGI. Trimming took 7 bases from V and 3 from J, leaving 13 bases between them. CDR3 sequence (DNA): TGTGCCAGCAAGAGGGGGTTTATCTACGAGCAGTACTTC. Its protein product is CASKRGFIYEQYF.

This rearrangement joins TRBV6-5 to TRBJ2-7; 8 bases map to TRBD1. J gave up 9 bases and V 5 bases, and 12 bases lay outside the gene matches. Germline CDR1 is MNHEY and CDR2 is SVGAGI. There are 14 residues in the CDR3. CDR3 bases: TGTGCCAGCAGTGGTGCAGGGGGCGAAAGCCGGCAGTACTTC. Protein product: CASSGAGGESRQYF.

This rearrangement joins TRBV6-1 to TRBJ1-2; TRBD1 is a possible D gene (5 bases). Trimming took off 0 bases at V and 3 bases at J, with 17 bases between the two ends. The CDR3 has 17 amino acids. Germline V gene data show CDR1 as MNHNS and CDR2 as SASEGT. CDR3 nucleotides: TGTGCCAGCAGTGAAGCGCTGTTGGGACTGCATTACTATGGCTACACCTTC. The encoded protein is CASSEALLGLHYYGYTF.

The chain recombines TRBV2 with TRBJ2-7; 10 nucleotides align to TRBD1. CDR3 length: 15 residues. The germline V gene has CDR1 SNHLY and CDR2 FYNNEI. V trimming: 7 bases; J trimming: 5 bases; junction bases outside the gene matches: 11. The CDR3, as DNA: TGTGCCAGCACAATATTCGACAGGGGGCACAACGAGCAGTACTTC. Residues: CASTIFDRGHNEQYF.

The chain couples TRBV5-1 to TRBJ1-2, with D possibly TRBD1 on 5 matching bases. Deletions cut 5 bases from V and 8 bases from J, with 28 bases between. Germline V gene sequence: CDR1 SGHRS, CDR2 YFSETQ. The CDR3 sequence is 17 residues long. CDR3 sequence: CASSSTKGVQATWGYTF. CDR3 sequence (DNA): TGCGCCAGCAGTTCGACAAAAGGGGTTCAGGCTACTTGGGGCTACACCTTC.

The chain has TRBV5-1 and TRBJ1-1; D unclear. The CDR3 spans 15 residues. Trimming removed 0 bases from V and 0 bases from J, with 9 bases in between. Per germline, CDR1 SGHRS and CDR2 YFSETQ. The CDR3 sequence is CASSLDRGMNTEAFF. The DNA for the CDR3 is TGCGCCAGCAGCTTGGATCGGGGTATGAACACTGAAGCTTTCTTT.

The V and J genes are TRBV29-1 and TRBJ1-4, with 10 bases aligning to TRBD1. The V gene end was trimmed by 4 bases and the J gene end by 7 bases; junction bases not matched to a gene: 0. Germline-derived CDR1 and CDR2 are SQVTM and ANQGSEA. The CDR3 is made up of 12 amino acids. The CDR3 bases are TGCAGCGTTGGGGACAGGGGTGAAAAACTGTTTTTT. It is translated as CSVGDRGEKLFF.

The V call is TRBV10-1, the J call TRBJ2-1, with TRBD2 matching over 8 bases. Germline CDR1 is WNHNN and CDR2 is SYGVQD (reference sequence). V shed 6 bases, J shed 7 bases, and the junction held 8 bases outside the gene matches. The CDR3 runs 14 residues. The CDR3 DNA reads as TGCGCCAGCAGGGGGACTAGAGGGGTTAATGAGCAGTTCTTC. Protein sequence: CASRGTRGVNEQFF.

The chain links TRBV11-2 to TRBJ2-7; 11 positions match TRBD1. Germline CDR1 is SGHAT and CDR2 is FQNNGV. The CDR3 length is 16 residues. With 1 base clipped from V and 5 bases from J, the junction kept 7 bases outside the gene matches. CDR3 sequence reads: CASSLVFGTGGNEQYF. CDR3 nucleotide sequence: TGTGCCAGCAGCTTAGTATTTGGGACAGGGGGTAACGAGCAGTACTTC.

The genes are TRBV9 and TRBJ1-2; 12 nucleotides agree with TRBD1. This CDR3 spans 18 amino acids. V shed 4 bases and J 2 bases; nucleotides not matched to a gene: 12. From germline, CDR1 is SGDLS and CDR2 YYNGEE. The CDR3 region is CASSSTPGQGAINYGYTF. CDR3 DNA: TGTGCCAGCAGCTCTACACCGGGACAGGGGGCAATAAACTATGGCTACACCTTC.

This clone came up once. This chain connects TRBV7-9 to TRBJ2-1; D call uncertain. The CDR3 runs to 12 residues. Per the germline V gene, CDR1 is SEHNR and CDR2 is FQNEAQ (reference sequence). Trimming removed 4 bases from V and 2 bases from J, with 3 bases in between. In DNA, the CDR3 is TGTGCCAGCAGCTGGCCCTACAATGAGCAGTTCTTC. Translated, it gives CASSWPYNEQFF.

This chain links TRBV5-1 with TRBJ2-1; 9 bases are a match to TRBD2. From germline, CDR1 is SGHRS and CDR2 YFSETQ. This CDR3 comprises 16 residues. Unmatched junction bases numbered 5, after V lost 0 bases and J lost 4 bases. The CDR3, as DNA: TGCGCCAGCAGCTTGGGGCTAGCGGGACTTTACAATGAGCAGTTCTTC. It yields the protein CASSLGLAGLYNEQFF. Combining the CDR3 with reference TRBV5-1 and TRBJ2-1 gives the whole variable domain KAGVTQTPRYLIKTRGQQVTLSCSPISGHRSVSWYQQTPGQGLQFLFEYFSETQRNKGNFPGRFSGRQFSNSRSEMNVSTLELGDSALYLCASSLGLAGLYNEQFFGPGTRLTVL.